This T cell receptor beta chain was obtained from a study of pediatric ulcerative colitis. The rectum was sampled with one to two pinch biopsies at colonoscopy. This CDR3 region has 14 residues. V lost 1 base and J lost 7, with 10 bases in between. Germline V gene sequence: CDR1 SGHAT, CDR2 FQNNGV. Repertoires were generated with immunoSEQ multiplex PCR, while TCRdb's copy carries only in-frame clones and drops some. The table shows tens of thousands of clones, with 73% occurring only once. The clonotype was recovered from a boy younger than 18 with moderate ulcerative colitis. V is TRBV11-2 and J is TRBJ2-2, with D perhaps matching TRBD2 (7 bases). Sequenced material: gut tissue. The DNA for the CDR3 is TGTGCCAGCAGCTTAGCGGGGGGCCGCGGGGAGCTGTTTTTT. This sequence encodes CASSLAGGRGELFF.